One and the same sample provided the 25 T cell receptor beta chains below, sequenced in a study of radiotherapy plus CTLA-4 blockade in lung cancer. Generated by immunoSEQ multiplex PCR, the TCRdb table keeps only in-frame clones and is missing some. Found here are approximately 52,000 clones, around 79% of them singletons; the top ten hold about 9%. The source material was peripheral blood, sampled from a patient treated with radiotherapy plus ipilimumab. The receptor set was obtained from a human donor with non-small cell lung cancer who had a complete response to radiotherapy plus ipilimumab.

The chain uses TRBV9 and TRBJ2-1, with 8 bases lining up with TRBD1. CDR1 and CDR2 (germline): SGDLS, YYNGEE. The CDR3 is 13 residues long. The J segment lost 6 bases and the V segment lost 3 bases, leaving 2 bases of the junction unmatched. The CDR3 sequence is CASSATGGNEQFF. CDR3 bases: TGTGCCAGCAGCGCCACAGGGGGCAATGAGCAGTTCTTC.

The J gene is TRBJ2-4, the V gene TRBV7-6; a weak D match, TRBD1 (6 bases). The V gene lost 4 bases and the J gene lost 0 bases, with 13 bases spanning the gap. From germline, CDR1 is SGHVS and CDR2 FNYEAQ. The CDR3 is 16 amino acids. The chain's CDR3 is CASSSTDRLAKNIQYF. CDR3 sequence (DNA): TGTGCCAGCAGCTCTACGGACAGACTAGCCAAAAACATTCAGTACTTC.

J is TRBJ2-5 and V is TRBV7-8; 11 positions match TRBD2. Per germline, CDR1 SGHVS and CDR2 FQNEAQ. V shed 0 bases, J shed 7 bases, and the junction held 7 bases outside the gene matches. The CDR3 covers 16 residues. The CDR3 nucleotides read TGTGCCAGCAGCTTAGCGCTAGCGGGGGGCCAGGGGACCCAGTACTTC. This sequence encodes CASSLALAGGQGTQYF.

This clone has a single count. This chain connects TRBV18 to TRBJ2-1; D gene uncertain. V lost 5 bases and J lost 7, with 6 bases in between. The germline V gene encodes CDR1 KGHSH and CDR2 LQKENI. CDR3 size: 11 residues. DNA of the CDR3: TGTGCCAGCTCAGTAACAAATGAGCAGTTCTTC. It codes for CASSVTNEQFF.

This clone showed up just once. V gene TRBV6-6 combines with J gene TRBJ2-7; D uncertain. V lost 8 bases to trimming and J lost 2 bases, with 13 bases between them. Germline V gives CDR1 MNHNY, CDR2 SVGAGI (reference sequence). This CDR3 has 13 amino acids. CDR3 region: CASLRLNPYEQYF. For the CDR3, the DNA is TGTGCCAGCCTACGACTGAACCCCTACGAGCAGTACTTC.

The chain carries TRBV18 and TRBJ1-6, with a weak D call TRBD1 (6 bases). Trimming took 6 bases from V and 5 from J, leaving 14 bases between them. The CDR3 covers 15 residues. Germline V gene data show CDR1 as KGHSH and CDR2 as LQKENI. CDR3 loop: CASSPVAGDNSPLHF. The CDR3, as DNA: TGTGCCAGCTCCCCCGTGGCAGGGGATAATTCACCCCTCCACTTT.

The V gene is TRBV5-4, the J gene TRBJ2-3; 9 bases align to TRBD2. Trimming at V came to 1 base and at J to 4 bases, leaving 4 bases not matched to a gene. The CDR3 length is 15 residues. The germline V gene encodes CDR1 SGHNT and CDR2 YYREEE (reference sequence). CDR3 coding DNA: TGTGCCAGCAGCTTGACGCGGACTAGCGCAGATACGCAGTATTTT. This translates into CASSLTRTSADTQYF.

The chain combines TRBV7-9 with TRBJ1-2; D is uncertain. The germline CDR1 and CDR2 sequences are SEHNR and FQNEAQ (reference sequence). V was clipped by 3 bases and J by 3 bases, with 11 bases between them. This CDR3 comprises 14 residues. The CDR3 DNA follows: TGTGCCAGCAGCTTTCCGTTGGCTCACTATGGCTACACCTTC. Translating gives CASSFPLAHYGYTF.

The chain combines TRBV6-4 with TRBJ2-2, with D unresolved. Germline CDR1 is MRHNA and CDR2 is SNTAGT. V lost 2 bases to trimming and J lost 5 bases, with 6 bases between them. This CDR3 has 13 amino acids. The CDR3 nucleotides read TGTGCCAGCAGTGACAATCCGACCGGGGAGCTGTTTTTT. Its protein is CASSDNPTGELFF.

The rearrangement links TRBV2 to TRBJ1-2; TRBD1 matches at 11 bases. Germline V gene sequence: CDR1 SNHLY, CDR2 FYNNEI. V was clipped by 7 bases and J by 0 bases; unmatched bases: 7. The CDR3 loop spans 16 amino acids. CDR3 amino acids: CASNLGQGVANYGYTF. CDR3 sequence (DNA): TGTGCCAGCAATTTGGGACAGGGGGTAGCTAACTATGGCTACACCTTC.

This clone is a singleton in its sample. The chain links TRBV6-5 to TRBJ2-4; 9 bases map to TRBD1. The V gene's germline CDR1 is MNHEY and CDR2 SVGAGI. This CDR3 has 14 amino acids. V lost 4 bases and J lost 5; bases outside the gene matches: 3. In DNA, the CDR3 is TGTGCCAGCAGTTCACAGGGGGCCCAAAACATTCAGTACTTC. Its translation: CASSSQGAQNIQYF.

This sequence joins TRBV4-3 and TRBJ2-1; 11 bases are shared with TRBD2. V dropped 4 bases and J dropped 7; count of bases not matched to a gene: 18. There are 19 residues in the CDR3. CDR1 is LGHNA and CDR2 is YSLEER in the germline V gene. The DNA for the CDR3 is TGCGCCAGCAGCCCCCAAATAATAGTAGGACTAGCGGGCCTAAATGAGCAGTTCTTC. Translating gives CASSPQIIVGLAGLNEQFF.

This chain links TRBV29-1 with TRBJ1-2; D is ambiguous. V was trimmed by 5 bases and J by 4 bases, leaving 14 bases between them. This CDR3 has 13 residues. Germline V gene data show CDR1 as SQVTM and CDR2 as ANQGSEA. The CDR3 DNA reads TGCAGCGTTATTGACTCTGTTGGCTATGGCTACACCTTC. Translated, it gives CSVIDSVGYGYTF.

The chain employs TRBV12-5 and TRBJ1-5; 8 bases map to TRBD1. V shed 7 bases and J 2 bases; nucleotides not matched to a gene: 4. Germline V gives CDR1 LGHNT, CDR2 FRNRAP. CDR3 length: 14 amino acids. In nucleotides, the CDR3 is TGTGCTAGTGCCACGGACAGGGGCAATCAGCCCCAGCATTTT. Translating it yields CASATDRGNQPQHF.

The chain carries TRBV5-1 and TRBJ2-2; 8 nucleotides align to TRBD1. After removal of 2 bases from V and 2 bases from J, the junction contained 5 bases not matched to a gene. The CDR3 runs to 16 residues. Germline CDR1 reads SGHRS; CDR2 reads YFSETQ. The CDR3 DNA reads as TGCGCCAGCAGCTTACAGGGGGGAACAAACACCGGGGAGCTGTTTTTT. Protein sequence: CASSLQGGTNTGELFF.

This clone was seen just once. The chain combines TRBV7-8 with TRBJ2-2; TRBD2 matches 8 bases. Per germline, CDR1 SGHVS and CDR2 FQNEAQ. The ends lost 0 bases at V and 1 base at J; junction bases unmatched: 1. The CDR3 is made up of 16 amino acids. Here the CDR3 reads CASSLAAGGNTGELFF. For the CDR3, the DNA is TGTGCCAGCAGCTTAGCTGCGGGGGGGAACACCGGGGAGCTGTTTTTT.

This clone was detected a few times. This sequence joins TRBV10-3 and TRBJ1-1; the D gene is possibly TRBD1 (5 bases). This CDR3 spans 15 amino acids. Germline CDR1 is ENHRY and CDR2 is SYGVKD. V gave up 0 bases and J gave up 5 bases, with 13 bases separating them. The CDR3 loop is CAISESGGGGTEAFF. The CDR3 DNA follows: TGTGCCATCAGTGAGTCCGGGGGTGGGGGGACTGAAGCTTTCTTT.

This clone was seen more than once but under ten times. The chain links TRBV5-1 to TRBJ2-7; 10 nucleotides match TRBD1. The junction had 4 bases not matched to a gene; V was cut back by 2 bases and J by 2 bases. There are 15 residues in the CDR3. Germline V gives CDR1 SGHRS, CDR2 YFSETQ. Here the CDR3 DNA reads TGCGCCAGCAGCTTAGGGGGGACAGGGGCCTACGAGCAGTACGTC. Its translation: CASSLGGTGAYEQYV.

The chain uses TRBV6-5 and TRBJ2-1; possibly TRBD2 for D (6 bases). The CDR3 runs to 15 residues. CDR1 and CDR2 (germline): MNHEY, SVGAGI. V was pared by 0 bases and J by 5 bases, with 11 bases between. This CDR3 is CASSYSTTRDNEQFF. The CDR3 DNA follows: TGTGCCAGCAGTTACTCGACGACTAGGGACAATGAGCAGTTCTTC.

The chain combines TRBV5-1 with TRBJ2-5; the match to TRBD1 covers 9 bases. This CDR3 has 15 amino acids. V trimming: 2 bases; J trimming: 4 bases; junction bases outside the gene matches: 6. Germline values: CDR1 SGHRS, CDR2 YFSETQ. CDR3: CASSLQGAKAETQYF. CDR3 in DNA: TGCGCCAGCAGCTTACAGGGGGCTAAAGCAGAGACCCAGTACTTC. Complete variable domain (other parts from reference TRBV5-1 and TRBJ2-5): KAGVTQTPRYLIKTRGQQVTLSCSPISGHRSVSWYQQTPGQGLQFLFEYFSETQRNKGNFPGRFSGRQFSNSRSEMNVSTLELGDSALYLCASSLQGAKAETQYFGPGTRLLVL.

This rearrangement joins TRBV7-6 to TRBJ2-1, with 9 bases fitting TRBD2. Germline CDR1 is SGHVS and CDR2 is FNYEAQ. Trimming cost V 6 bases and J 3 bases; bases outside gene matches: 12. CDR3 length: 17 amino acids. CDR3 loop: CASSLGLAGPYYNEQFF. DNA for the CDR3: TGTGCCAGCAGTCTTGGGCTAGCGGGGCCGTACTACAATGAGCAGTTCTTC.

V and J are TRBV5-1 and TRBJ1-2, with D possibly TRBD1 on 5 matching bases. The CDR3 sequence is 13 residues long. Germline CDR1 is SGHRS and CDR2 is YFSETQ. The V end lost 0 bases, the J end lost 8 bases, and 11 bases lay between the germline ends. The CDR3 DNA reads TGCGCCAGCAGCTTGGAGGGGTTGGCGGGCTACACCTTC. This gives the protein CASSLEGLAGYTF.

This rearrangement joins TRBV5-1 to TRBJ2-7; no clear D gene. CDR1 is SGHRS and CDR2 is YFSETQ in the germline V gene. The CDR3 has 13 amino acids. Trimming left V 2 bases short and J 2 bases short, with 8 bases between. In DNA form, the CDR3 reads TGCGCCAGCAGCTTCGGAGCCCCCTACGAGCAGTACGTC. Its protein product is CASSFGAPYEQYV.

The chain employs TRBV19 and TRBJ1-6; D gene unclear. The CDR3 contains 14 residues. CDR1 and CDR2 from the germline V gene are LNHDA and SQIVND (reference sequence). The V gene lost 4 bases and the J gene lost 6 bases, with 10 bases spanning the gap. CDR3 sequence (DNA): TGTGCCAGTAGTAGTCACGAGAGTAATTCACCCCTCCACTTT. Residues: CASSSHESNSPLHF.

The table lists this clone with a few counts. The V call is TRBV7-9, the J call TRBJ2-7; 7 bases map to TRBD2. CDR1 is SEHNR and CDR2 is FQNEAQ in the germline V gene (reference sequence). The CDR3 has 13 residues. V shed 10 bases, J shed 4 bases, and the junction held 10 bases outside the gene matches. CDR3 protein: CATQPSGDYEQYF. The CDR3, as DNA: TGTGCCACCCAGCCCAGCGGGGATTACGAGCAGTACTTC.